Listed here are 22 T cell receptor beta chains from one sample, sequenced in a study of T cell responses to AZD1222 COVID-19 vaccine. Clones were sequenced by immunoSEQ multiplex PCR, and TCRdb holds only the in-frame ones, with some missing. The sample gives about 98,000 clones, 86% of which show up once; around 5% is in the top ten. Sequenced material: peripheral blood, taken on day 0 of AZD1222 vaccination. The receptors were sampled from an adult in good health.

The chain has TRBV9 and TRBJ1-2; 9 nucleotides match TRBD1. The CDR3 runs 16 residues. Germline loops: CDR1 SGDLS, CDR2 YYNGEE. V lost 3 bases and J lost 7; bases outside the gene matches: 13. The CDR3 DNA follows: TGTGCCAGCAGCGGAACGCCGGGACAGGGAATCGGTGGCTACACCTTC. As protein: CASSGTPGQGIGGYTF.

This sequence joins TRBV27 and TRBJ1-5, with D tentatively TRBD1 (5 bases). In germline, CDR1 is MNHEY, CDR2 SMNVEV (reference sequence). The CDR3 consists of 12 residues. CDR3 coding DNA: TGTGGGGGCGACAGCTCCAATCAGCCCCAGCATTTT. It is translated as CGGDSSNQPQHF.

This CDR3 is CASSGENSYEQYF. DNA of the CDR3: TGCGCCAGCAGCGGCGAAAACTCCTACGAGCAGTACTTC. The chain joins TRBV5-1 to TRBJ2-7, with D unresolved. Germline V lookup: CDR1 SGHRS, CDR2 YFSETQ. The ends were cut back, 4 bases at V and 0 bases at J, with 8 bases in the middle. The CDR3 spans 13 residues. The full variable domain, rest sourced from reference TRBV5-1 and TRBJ2-7, is KAGVTQTPRYLIKTRGQQVTLSCSPISGHRSVSWYQQTPGQGLQFLFEYFSETQRNKGNFPGRFSGRQFSNSRSEMNVSTLELGDSALYLCASSGENSYEQYFGPGTRLTVT.

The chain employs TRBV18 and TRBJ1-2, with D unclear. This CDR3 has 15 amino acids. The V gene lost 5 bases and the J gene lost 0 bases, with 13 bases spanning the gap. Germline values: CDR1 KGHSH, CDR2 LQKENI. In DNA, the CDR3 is TGTGCCAGCTCAGAATTGATCCGGGCTAACTATGGCTACACCTTC. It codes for CASSELIRANYGYTF.

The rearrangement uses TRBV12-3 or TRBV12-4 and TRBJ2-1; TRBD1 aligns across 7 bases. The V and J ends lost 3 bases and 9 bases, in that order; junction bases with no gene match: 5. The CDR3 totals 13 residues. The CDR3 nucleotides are TGTGCCAGCAGTTTGAGAGGACAGGCTGAGCAGTTCTTC. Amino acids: CASSLRGQAEQFF.

CDR3: CASRRTSGPSTDTQYF. The CDR3 bases are TGCGCCAGCAGACGGACTAGCGGCCCTAGCACAGATACGCAGTATTTT. This chain joins TRBV5-1 and TRBJ2-3; 10 positions match TRBD2. CDR3 length: 16 amino acids. J was trimmed by 0 bases and V by 5 bases; bases with no gene match: 6. Germline CDR1 is SGHRS and CDR2 is YFSETQ.

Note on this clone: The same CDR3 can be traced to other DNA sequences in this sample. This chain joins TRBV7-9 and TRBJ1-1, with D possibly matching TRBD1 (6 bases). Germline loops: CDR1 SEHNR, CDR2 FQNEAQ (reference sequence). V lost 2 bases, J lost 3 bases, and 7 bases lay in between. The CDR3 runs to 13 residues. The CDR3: CASSLRGDTEAFF. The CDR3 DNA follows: TGTGCCAGCAGCTTAAGGGGGGACACTGAAGCTTTCTTT.

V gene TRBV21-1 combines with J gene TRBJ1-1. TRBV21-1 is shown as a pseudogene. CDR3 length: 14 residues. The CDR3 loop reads CASSRKRGGSIAFF. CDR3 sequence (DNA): TGTGCCAGCAGCAGAAAACGGGGGGGCAGTATAGCTTTCTTT.

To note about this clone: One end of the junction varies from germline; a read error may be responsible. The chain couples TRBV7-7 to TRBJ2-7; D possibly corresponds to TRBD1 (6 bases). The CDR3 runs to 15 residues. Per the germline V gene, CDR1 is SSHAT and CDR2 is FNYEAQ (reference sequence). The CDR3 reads CASSLSPQGRSEQYF. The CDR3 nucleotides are TGTGCTAGCAGCTTATCCCCACAGGGTCGGAGTGAGCAGTACTTC.

The CDR3 DNA sequence: TGTGCCAGTAGTCAGGACGGGAACACTGAAGCTTTCTTT. This translates into CASSQDGNTEAFF. The genes are TRBV19 and TRBJ1-1; D remains ambiguous. The V gene lost 5 bases and the J gene lost 1 base, with 8 bases spanning the gap. The CDR3 loop spans 13 amino acids. Germline V lookup: CDR1 LNHDA, CDR2 SQIVND (reference sequence).

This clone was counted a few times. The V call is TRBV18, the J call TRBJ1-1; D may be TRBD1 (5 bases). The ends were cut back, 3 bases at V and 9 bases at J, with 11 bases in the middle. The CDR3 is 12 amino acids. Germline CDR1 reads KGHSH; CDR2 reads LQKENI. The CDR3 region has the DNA TGTGCCAGCTCACCGGACCCGGGACAAGCTTTCTTT. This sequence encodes CASSPDPGQAFF.

CDR3 region: CASSIANQPQHF. CDR3 nucleotide sequence: TGTGCCAGTAGTATAGCCAATCAGCCCCAGCATTTT. The rearrangement links TRBV19 to TRBJ1-5; D unresolved. This CDR3 is 12 amino acids long. Germline V gene sequence: CDR1 LNHDA, CDR2 SQIVND (reference sequence). With 1 base removed from V and 3 bases from J, the gap between germline ends came to 1 base.

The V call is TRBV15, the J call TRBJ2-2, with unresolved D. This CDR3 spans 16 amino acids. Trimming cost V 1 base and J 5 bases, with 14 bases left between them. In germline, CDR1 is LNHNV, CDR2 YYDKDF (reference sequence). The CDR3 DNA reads TGTGCCACCAGCAGAGGTGGGGTGTTGAGGACCGGGGAGCTGTTTTTT. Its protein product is CATSRGGVLRTGELFF.

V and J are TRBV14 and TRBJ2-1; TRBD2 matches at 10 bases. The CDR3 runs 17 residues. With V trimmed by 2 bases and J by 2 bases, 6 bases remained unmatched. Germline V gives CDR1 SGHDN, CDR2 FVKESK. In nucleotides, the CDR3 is TGTGCCAGCAGCCAATTTAGCGGGAGGAACACCTACAATGAGCAGTTCTTC. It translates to CASSQFSGRNTYNEQFF.

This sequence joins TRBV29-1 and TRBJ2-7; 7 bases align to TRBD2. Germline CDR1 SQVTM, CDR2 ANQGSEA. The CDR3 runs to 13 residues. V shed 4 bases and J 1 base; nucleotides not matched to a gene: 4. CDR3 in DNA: TGCAGCGTTGCAGGCGGGAGATCCTACGAGCAGTACTTC. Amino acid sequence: CSVAGGRSYEQYF.

CDR3 nucleotide sequence: TGTGCCAGCATCCCGACTGCAACTAATGAAAAACTGTTTTTT. Amino acid sequence: CASIPTATNEKLFF. This chain links TRBV28 with TRBJ1-4; no clear D. V gave up 7 bases and J gave up 0 bases, with 9 bases separating them. The CDR3 has 14 amino acids. In germline, CDR1 is MDHEN, CDR2 SYDVKM.

In nucleotides, the CDR3 is TGTGCCAGCAGTGAGGGGACTAGCGGGAGAGGCGGGGAGCAGTTCTTC. This sequence encodes CASSEGTSGRGGEQFF. J is TRBJ2-1 and V is TRBV6-1; 14 bases are shared with TRBD2. This CDR3 has 16 amino acids. V dropped 3 bases and J dropped 10; count of bases not matched to a gene: 8. Germline loops: CDR1 MNHNS, CDR2 SASEGT.

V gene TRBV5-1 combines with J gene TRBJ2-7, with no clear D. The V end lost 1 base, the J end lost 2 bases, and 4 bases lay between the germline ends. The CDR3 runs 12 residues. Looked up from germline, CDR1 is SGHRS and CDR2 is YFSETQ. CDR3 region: CASSLRAYEQYF. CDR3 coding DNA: TGCGCCAGCAGCTTGAGGGCCTACGAGCAGTACTTC.

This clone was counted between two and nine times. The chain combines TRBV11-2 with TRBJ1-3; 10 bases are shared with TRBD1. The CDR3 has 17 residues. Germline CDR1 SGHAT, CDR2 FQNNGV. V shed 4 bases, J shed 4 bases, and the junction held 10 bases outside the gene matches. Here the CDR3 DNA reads TGTGCCAGCAGCTCCCTCCGGGACAGGGGAGGAGGAAACACCATATATTTT. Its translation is CASSSLRDRGGGNTIYF.

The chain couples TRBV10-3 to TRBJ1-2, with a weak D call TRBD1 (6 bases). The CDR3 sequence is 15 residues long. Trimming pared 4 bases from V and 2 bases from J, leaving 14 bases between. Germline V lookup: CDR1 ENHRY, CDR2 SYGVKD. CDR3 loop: CAISGDDGGNYGYTF. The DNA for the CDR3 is TGTGCCATCAGTGGGGATGACGGGGGCAACTATGGCTACACCTTC.

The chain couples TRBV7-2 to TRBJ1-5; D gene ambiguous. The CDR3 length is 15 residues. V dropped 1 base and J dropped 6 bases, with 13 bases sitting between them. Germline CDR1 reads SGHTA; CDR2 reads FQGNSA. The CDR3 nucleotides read TGTGCCAGCAGCTTAGATCGGGCAGGATCTCAGCCCCAGCATTTT. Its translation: CASSLDRAGSQPQHF.

This chain's CDR3 is CASSADGKSAGYGYTF. The DNA for the CDR3 is TGTGCCAGCAGCGCCGACGGGAAATCAGCAGGGTATGGCTACACCTTC. The chain carries TRBV11-2 and TRBJ1-2, with TRBD1 as a possible D gene (5 bases). The CDR3 runs 16 residues. Germline-derived CDR1 and CDR2 are SGHAT and FQNNGV. Trimming took off 5 bases at V and 5 bases at J, with 21 bases between the two ends.